Listed below are T cell receptor beta chains from one sample, sequenced in a study of blood T cell repertoires in COVID-19. Sequencing used immunoSEQ multiplex PCR; TCRdb keeps in-frame clones, though not all of them. The sample shows approximately 260,000 clones, approximately 86% of them seen only once. Input material: peripheral blood. The receptors derive from a man between 18 and 29 years old with active or convalescent COVID-19. The CDR3 runs from the conserved cysteine through the conserved F or W. The D gene is left open where the match is weak. Clone size is shown for a subset of rows, as once, few, many or a class of expanded clone.

abundance: .
d_gene: TRBD1
j_gene: TRBJ1-1
v_gene: TRBV7-9
CDR3aa: CASSLAGTGVTEAFF
CDR3nt: TGTGCCAGCAGCTTAGCAGGGACAGGGGTCACTGAAGCTTTCTTT

abundance: .
d_gene: .
j_gene: TRBJ2-1
v_gene: TRBV7-6
CDR3aa: CASSLGSRAYNEQFF
CDR3nt: TGTGCCAGCAGCTTAGGGTCGCGGGCCTACAATGAGCAGTTCTTC

abundance: few
d_gene: .
j_gene: TRBJ2-5
v_gene: TRBV5-8
CDR3aa: CASSLFQSQETQYF
CDR3nt: TGTGCCAGCAGCTTGTTTCAGTCCCAAGAGACCCAGTACTTC

abundance: few
d_gene: TRBD1
j_gene: TRBJ2-7
v_gene: TRBV15
CDR3aa: CATSDRDRYYEQYF
CDR3nt: TGTGCCACCAGCGACCGGGACAGATACTACGAGCAGTACTTC

abundance: .
d_gene: .
j_gene: TRBJ1-3
v_gene: TRBV30
CDR3aa: CAWSETRNTIYF
CDR3nt: TGTGCCTGGAGTGAGACACGAAACACCATATATTTT

abundance: .
d_gene: .
j_gene: TRBJ1-5
v_gene: TRBV18
CDR3aa: CASSQQDRNQPQHF
CDR3nt: TGTGCCAGCTCGCAACAGGATCGCAATCAGCCCCAGCATTTT

abundance: .
d_gene: .
j_gene: TRBJ1-4
v_gene: TRBV29-1
CDR3aa: CSAPGQGGEKLFF
CDR3nt: TGCAGCGCCCCCGGGCAGGGAGGTGAAAAACTGTTTTTT

abundance: .
d_gene: TRBD2
j_gene: TRBJ2-3
v_gene: TRBV5-1
CDR3aa: CASSSLAGGPLAQYF
CDR3nt: TGCGCCAGCAGCTCCCTAGCGGGGGGGCCCTTAGCGCAGTATTTT

abundance: .
d_gene: TRBD1
j_gene: TRBJ1-1
v_gene: TRBV29-1
CDR3aa: CSVLPYGRTGSGDTEAFF
CDR3nt: TGCAGCGTCCTACCCTACGGGAGGACAGGGTCGGGGGACACTGAAGCTTTCTTT

abundance: .
d_gene: TRBD1
j_gene: TRBJ1-3
v_gene: TRBV6-5
CDR3aa: CASSWTGGNTIYF
CDR3nt: TGTGCCAGCAGTTGGACAGGTGGAAACACCATATATTTT

abundance: .
d_gene: .
j_gene: TRBJ1-5
v_gene: TRBV27
CDR3aa: CASSSSMAEPQHF
CDR3nt: TGTGCCAGCAGTTCCTCCATGGCAGAGCCCCAGCATTTT

abundance: .
d_gene: TRBD1
j_gene: TRBJ2-3
v_gene: TRBV9
CDR3aa: CASGTGSTDTQYF
CDR3nt: TGTGCCAGCGGGACAGGGAGCACAGATACGCAGTATTTT

abundance: few
d_gene: .
j_gene: TRBJ2-7
v_gene: TRBV27
CDR3aa: CAIRRSGTYEQYF
CDR3nt: TGTGCCATAAGACGTAGCGGAACCTACGAGCAGTACTTC

abundance: .
d_gene: .
j_gene: TRBJ2-7
v_gene: TRBV5-4
CDR3aa: CAGARRGSYEQYF
CDR3nt: TGTGCCGGCGCACGAAGGGGCTCCTACGAGCAGTACTTC

abundance: .
d_gene: TRBD2
j_gene: TRBJ2-7
v_gene: TRBV7-8
CDR3aa: CASSKGLAGYEQYF
CDR3nt: TGTGCCAGCAGCAAAGGACTAGCGGGCTACGAGCAGTACTTC

abundance: once
d_gene: TRBD1
j_gene: TRBJ1-2
v_gene: TRBV28
CDR3aa: CASSLSRTGGSGYTF
CDR3nt: TGTGCCAGCAGTTTATCCCGGACAGGGGGCAGTGGCTACACCTTC

abundance: .
d_gene: .
j_gene: TRBJ2-3
v_gene: TRBV29-1
CDR3aa: CSVDALVLRPDTQYF
CDR3nt: TGCAGCGTTGATGCCCTGGTCTTGCGGCCAGATACGCAGTATTTT

abundance: .
d_gene: TRBD1
j_gene: TRBJ2-7
v_gene: TRBV7-9
CDR3aa: CASSSGQGSYEQYF
CDR3nt: TGTGCCAGCAGTTCTGGACAGGGCTCCTACGAGCAGTACTTC

abundance: .
d_gene: .
j_gene: TRBJ1-1
v_gene: TRBV5-1
CDR3aa: CASSLSGERTEAFF
CDR3nt: TGCGCCAGCAGCTTGTCGGGGGAGAGGACTGAAGCTTTCTTT

abundance: .
d_gene: .
j_gene: TRBJ1-2
v_gene: TRBV6-6
CDR3aa: CASSLGRGERGYTF
CDR3nt: TGTGCCAGCAGTTTAGGGAGGGGGGAGAGGGGCTACACCTTC

abundance: .
d_gene: TRBD1
j_gene: TRBJ1-3
v_gene: TRBV28
CDR3aa: CASCTGQGMYTIYF
CDR3nt: TGTGCCAGCTGTACGGGACAGGGGATGTACACCATATATTTT

abundance: .
d_gene: TRBD2
j_gene: TRBJ2-7
v_gene: TRBV19
CDR3aa: CASSNSWTRGSSEQYF
CDR3nt: TGTGCCAGTAGTAACTCTTGGACTAGGGGTTCCTCCGAGCAGTACTTC

abundance: .
d_gene: TRBD2
j_gene: TRBJ2-5
v_gene: TRBV4-2
CDR3aa: CASSQAGTSGGTETQYF
CDR3nt: TGTGCCAGCAGCCAAGCCGGGACTAGCGGGGGGACGGAGACCCAGTACTTC

abundance: .
d_gene: TRBD1
j_gene: TRBJ2-1
v_gene: TRBV7-3
CDR3aa: CASSPGGSYNEQFF
CDR3nt: TGTGCCAGCAGCCCAGGGGGCTCCTACAATGAGCAGTTCTTC

abundance: .
d_gene: .
j_gene: TRBJ2-1
v_gene: TRBV11-1
CDR3aa: CASSLERGRYNEQFF
CDR3nt: TGTGCCAGCAGCTTAGAGAGGGGGAGATACAATGAGCAGTTCTTC

abundance: once
d_gene: TRBD1
j_gene: TRBJ1-5
v_gene: TRBV9
CDR3aa: CASSVPPGTGFEQPQHF
CDR3nt: TGTGCCAGCAGCGTACCCCCCGGGACAGGGTTCGAGCAGCCCCAGCATTTT

abundance: .
d_gene: .
j_gene: TRBJ2-5
v_gene: TRBV5-6
CDR3aa: CASSLNREGILETQYF
CDR3nt: TGTGCCAGCAGCTTAAACAGGGAAGGGATCCTAGAGACCCAGTACTTC

abundance: .
d_gene: TRBD2
j_gene: TRBJ2-1
v_gene: TRBV6-5
CDR3aa: CASSYRGTNNEQFF
CDR3nt: TGTGCCAGCAGTTACCGTGGGACTAACAATGAGCAGTTCTTC

abundance: few
d_gene: .
j_gene: TRBJ1-4
v_gene: TRBV19
CDR3aa: CASKGGRGTNEKLFF
CDR3nt: TGTGCCAGTAAAGGGGGAAGGGGAACTAATGAAAAACTGTTTTTT

abundance: .
d_gene: TRBD2
j_gene: TRBJ2-5
v_gene: TRBV7-8
CDR3aa: CASSFATSGPTGETQYF
CDR3nt: TGTGCCAGCAGCTTTGCCACTAGCGGACCCACTGGGGAGACCCAGTACTTC